This T cell receptor beta chain was recorded in a study of cytomegalovirus exposure and HLA in healthy donors. Study outcomes and limitations: In vitro, three CMV-associated chains proved specific for CMV antigens.

The CDR3 loop spans 14 amino acids. Germline-derived CDR1 and CDR2 are SQVTM and ANQGSEA. Trimming took 6 bases from V and 4 from J, leaving 15 bases between them. Concerning this clone itself: The antigen remains unidentified.

The validation cohort, a group of around 130 subjects, included the donors and was separate from the approximately 700-subject first cohort. Assay: immunoSEQ multiplex PCR; the TCRdb copy retains only in-frame clones and omits some. The sample has over 150,000 clones, around 96% seen once; the top ten hold 0.8% to 1%. The V call is TRBV29-1, the J call TRBJ2-2; D might be TRBD1 (5 bases). Sequenced material: PBMCs. This receptor was taken from a woman under 30 in good health and CMV-seronegative. CDR3 nucleotides: TGCAGCGTGGGGTCAGGGTCGGGCACCGGGGAGCTGTTTTTT. The encoded protein is CSVGSGSGTGELFF.